The text below deals with one T cell receptor beta chain. Authors' processing steps: Counts of nucleated cells, estimated from reference gene primer amplification, were obtained. The protocol was immunoSEQ multiplex PCR, while the TCRdb copy is restricted to in-frame clones and leaves out a portion. V, J and clone size are those of that table, while D and trimming were read from the DNA. The sample holds 85,000 to 100,000 clones, 70% to 90% seen once. This entry is derived from a study of blood T cell repertoires in COVID-19. Looking at the study overall: COVID-19 samples, acute and convalescent, were from the United States, Italy and Spain. The cDNA or gDNA used as material had been derived from T cells, B-cell-depleted T cells, or PBMCs.

The CDR3 has 13 amino acids. Germline values: CDR1 SQVTM, CDR2 ANQGSEA. Trimming left V 0 bases short and J 6 bases short, with 9 bases between. This chain uses TRBV29-1 with TRBJ2-4; D is unclear. The source of this sequence is a man aged 50-59 years with active or convalescent COVID-19. The sample consisted of peripheral blood. CDR3 in amino acids: CSVEDLAPNIQYF. The CDR3 DNA follows: TGCAGCGTTGAAGATCTGGCACCAAACATTCAGTACTTC.